These 21 T cell receptor beta chains were sequenced from one sample in a study of blood T cells in healthy people across ages. Next came a second PCR, run for roughly 6 to 11 cycles, which used a sample-barcoded 5' primer along with a J-beta primer mix. TCRdb recomputed calls from the 5' RACE reads with MiXCR, one row per CDR3 protein. This sample yields 800,000 or so distinct CDR3 sequences, of which roughly 25% are seen a single time; under 4.5% belongs to the top ten. These data are also associated with another study on T cells of mothers and their children.

Sequencing was carried out using blood. The receptors derive from a boy younger than 18 in good health.

This clonotype was observed a few times. The chain has TRBV7-3 and TRBJ2-5; the D gene is possibly TRBD2 (5 bases). Trimming removed 3 bases from V and 5 bases from J, with 16 bases in between. Germline CDR1 is SGHTA and CDR2 is FQGTGA. This CDR3 is 15 amino acids long. CDR3 in amino acids: CASSFSGGVLETQYF. The CDR3 bases are TGTGCCAGCAGCTTTTCTGGAGGCGTCCTGGAGACCCAGTACTTC.

This clonotype turned up a few times. The V and J genes are TRBV6-5 and TRBJ2-1; D tentatively fits TRBD1 or TRBD2 (5 bases each). V was cut by 2 bases and J by 0 bases, with 23 bases left in between. From germline, CDR1 is MNHEY and CDR2 SVGAGI. This CDR3 has 20 amino acids. The DNA of the CDR3 is TGTGCCAGCAGTTACGGGGCTGGGACGGGACCTGCTAGCTCCTACAATGAGCAGTTCTTC. Residues: CASSYGAGTGPASSYNEQFF.

This chain connects TRBV9 to TRBJ2-2; perhaps TRBD2 as D (6 bases). The ends were cut back, 0 bases at V and 4 bases at J, with 13 bases in the middle. The CDR3 is made up of 16 amino acids. Germline V gene sequence: CDR1 SGDLS, CDR2 YYNGEE. CDR3 in DNA: TGTGCCAGCAGCGTAGACCAGCGGGTTGCCACCGGGGAGCTGTTTTTT. Its translation: CASSVDQRVATGELFF.

This clonotype appeared a few times. V gene TRBV15 combines with J gene TRBJ1-2, with 9 positions matching TRBD1. V lost 0 bases and J lost 2; bases outside the gene matches: 4. The germline gives CDR1 LNHNV, CDR2 YYDKDF (reference sequence). This CDR3 contains 16 residues. The CDR3 nucleotides read TGTGCCACCAGCAGAGAACGACAGGGGGGGAACTATGGCTACACCTTC. Translating gives CATSRERQGGNYGYTF.

This clonotype has just a few counts. The CDR3 spells CASSATGRDEKLFF. The CDR3 DNA is TGCGCCAGCAGCGCCACAGGGAGGGATGAAAAACTGTTTTTT. The chain couples TRBV5-1 to TRBJ1-4; D is perhaps TRBD1 (6 bases). Germline V CDR1 and CDR2: SGHRS, YFSETQ. This CDR3 region has 14 residues. V lost 4 bases to trimming and J lost 6 bases, with 13 bases between them.

The chain combines TRBV10-3 with TRBJ1-4; a possible D gene is TRBD1 (5 bases). V gave up 6 bases and J gave up 7 bases, with 21 bases separating them. The CDR3 has 16 residues. Germline CDR1 reads ENHRY; CDR2 reads SYGVKD. CDR3 coding DNA: TGTGCCATCAGGCCGGATCGGGCAGGGTATAGTGAAAAACTGTTTTTT. Amino acid sequence: CAIRPDRAGYSEKLFF.

The chain couples TRBV5-4 to TRBJ2-2; perhaps D is TRBD1 or TRBD2 (5 bases each). The germline CDR1 and CDR2 sequences are SGHNT and YYREEE (reference sequence). V shed 7 bases and J shed 6 bases, with 16 bases lying between them. This CDR3 is built from 14 residues. This CDR3 is CASRTGAAAGELFF. The CDR3 coding sequence is TGTGCCAGCCGCACTGGGGCAGCGGCCGGGGAGCTGTTTTTT.

The V gene is TRBV5-1, the J gene TRBJ2-3; TRBD2 is a possible D gene (7 bases). Trimming shortened V by 4 bases and J by 4 bases, and 19 bases separated the two germline ends. There are 16 residues in the CDR3. Germline CDR1 reads SGHRS; CDR2 reads YFSETQ. The chain's CDR3 is CASSTWGAGAADTQYF. In DNA form, the CDR3 reads TGCGCCAGCAGCACATGGGGGGCGGGAGCGGCAGATACGCAGTATTTT.

This chain connects TRBV6-2 or TRBV6-3 to TRBJ2-3; TRBD2 is a possible D gene (6 bases). The CDR3 is 14 amino acids. Germline assignment: CDR1 MNHEY and CDR2 SVGEGT. Trimming pared 6 bases from V and 5 bases from J, leaving 15 bases between. CDR3 sequence: CASSGERLVDTQYF. Written as DNA, the CDR3 is TGTGCCAGCAGCGGAGAGAGACTAGTAGATACGCAGTATTTT.

The gene calls are TRBV28 and TRBJ2-2; 7 nucleotides align to TRBD1. CDR3 length: 15 amino acids. J was trimmed by 3 bases and V by 7 bases; bases with no gene match: 8. CDR1 and CDR2 (germline): MDHEN, SYDVKM. The DNA of the CDR3 is TGTGCCAGCACTAAGACAGGGTGGGACACCGGGGAGCTGTTTTTT. It encodes CASTKTGWDTGELFF.

The chain employs TRBV3-1 and TRBJ2-6; a possible D gene is TRBD2 (5 bases). CDR3 length: 17 residues. V was shortened by 1 base and J by 0 bases, with 10 bases between the two germline ends. Germline CDR1 and CDR2: LGHDT and YNNKEL (reference sequence). CDR3 loop: CASSQGEKHSGANVLTF. CDR3 DNA sequence: TGTGCCAGCAGCCAAGGGGAGAAACACTCTGGGGCCAACGTCCTGACTTTC.

The chain joins TRBV5-1 to TRBJ2-3; D is possibly TRBD1 (7 bases). This CDR3 comprises 19 residues. Looked up from germline, CDR1 is SGHRS and CDR2 is YFSETQ. V lost 0 bases and J 2 bases, leaving 22 bases between the germline ends. The CDR3 is CASSLGQGLLGIITDTQYF. CDR3 bases: TGCGCCAGCAGCTTGGGACAGGGACTCCTCGGGATAATCACAGATACGCAGTATTTT.

This clonotype was counted between two and nine times. The J gene is TRBJ2-2, the V gene TRBV27, with 8 bases identical to TRBD2. The CDR3 extends over 18 amino acids. Germline-derived CDR1 and CDR2 are MNHEY and SMNVEV (reference sequence). V was pared by 6 bases and J by 5 bases, with 17 bases of the junction left unmatched. CDR3 amino acids: CASSPRPRPAGETGELFF. CDR3 coding DNA: TGTGCCAGCAGCCCTAGGCCCCGACCAGCGGGAGAAACCGGGGAGCTGTTTTTT.

J is TRBJ2-3 and V is TRBV20-1; D gene uncertain. V lost 5 bases, J lost 0 bases, and 9 bases lay in between. The CDR3 is 13 amino acids. The germline gives CDR1 DFQATT, CDR2 SNEGSKA (reference sequence). The CDR3 sequence is CSAYTDSTDTQYF. DNA of the CDR3: TGCAGTGCTTATACGGATAGCACAGATACGCAGTATTTT.

The chain has TRBV6-2 or TRBV6-3 and TRBJ1-2; the D gene is possibly TRBD1 (5 bases). The CDR3 contains 14 residues. Trimming removed 6 bases at V and 4 bases at J, with 15 bases between. The germline V gene encodes CDR1 MNHEY and CDR2 SVGEGT. The CDR3 DNA follows: TGTGCCAGCAGAGGGGACGCGTTTCTCTATGGCTACACCTTC. Translated: CASRGDAFLYGYTF.

This clonotype was recorded a few times. The rearrangement uses TRBV4-3 and TRBJ2-3; D is ambiguous. V was pared by 0 bases and J by 2 bases, with 12 bases between. Germline CDR1 LGHNA, CDR2 YSLEER. The CDR3 totals 16 residues. CDR3 sequence: CASSQDGPPNTDTQYF. The CDR3 DNA follows: TGCGCCAGCAGCCAAGATGGCCCCCCCAACACAGATACGCAGTATTTT.

The chain recombines TRBV5-1 with TRBJ1-1; D is undetermined. Germline CDR1 reads SGHRS; CDR2 reads YFSETQ. CDR3 length equals 13 residues. V lost 0 bases and J 5 bases, leaving 8 bases between the germline ends. The CDR3 region has the DNA TGCGCCAGCAGCTTGGCCACGCGTACTGAAGCTTTCTTT. Translating gives CASSLATRTEAFF.

The chain has TRBV28 and TRBJ1-2; 8 positions agree with TRBD1. Germline values: CDR1 MDHEN, CDR2 SYDVKM. This CDR3 region has 20 residues. V shed 1 base, J shed 4 bases, and the junction held 20 bases outside the gene matches. The chain's CDR3 is CASSLYDEPYRDRTGYGYTF. In DNA form, the CDR3 reads TGTGCCAGCAGTTTATACGATGAACCCTACCGGGACAGGACAGGCTATGGCTACACCTTC.

This clonotype was observed a handful of times. This sequence joins TRBV29-1 and TRBJ2-7; D may be TRBD2 (7 bases). Germline V lookup: CDR1 SQVTM, CDR2 ANQGSEA. The CDR3 extends over 15 amino acids. V shed 0 bases and J shed 0 bases, with 12 bases lying between them. CDR3 region: CSVEDRGATSYEQYF. Here the CDR3 DNA reads TGCAGCGTTGAAGATCGGGGGGCTACCTCCTACGAGCAGTACTTC.

This clonotype was seen only a few times. The V gene is TRBV11-2, the J gene TRBJ2-5; D might be TRBD1 or TRBD2, each matching 6 bases. The J call may be in error: the DNA end matches TRBJ2-7 better. This CDR3 spans 14 amino acids. Germline lookup yields CDR1 SGHAT and CDR2 FQNNGV. The chain's CDR3 is CASSYFGGRYEQYF. In DNA form, the CDR3 reads TGTGCCAGCAGCTATTTCGGGGGCCGGTACGAGCAGTACTTC.

The rearrangement joins TRBV7-2 to TRBJ2-1; the match to TRBD2 covers 8 bases. Germline trimming cut 9 bases from V and 8 bases from J; bases unmatched to any gene: 9. Germline V gene sequence: CDR1 SGHTA, CDR2 FQGNSA. The CDR3 extends over 13 amino acids. In nucleotides, the CDR3 is TGTGCCAGAGGACTAGCTTCAGTTTATGAGCAGTTCTTC. Its protein product is CARGLASVYEQFF.